One and the same sample provided the 6 T cell receptor beta chains below, sequenced in a study of blood T cell repertoires in COVID-19. Produced via immunoSEQ multiplex PCR; TCRdb's table is partial and in-frame only. Found here are approximately 130,000 clones, 70% to 90% of them singletons; the top ten hold about 13%. The sequenced sample was peripheral blood. Receptors were obtained from a human donor in a cohort sampled during active COVID-19.

The V gene is TRBV12-1, the J gene TRBJ1-1. TRBV12-1 is a pseudogene locus. The CDR3 has 17 amino acids. The CDR3 bases are TGTGCCAGCAGCTTGCCGGACGGGAGGGTACCAAACACTGAAGCTTTCTTT. It is translated as CASSLPDGRVPNTEAFF.

This sequence joins TRBV12-3 or TRBV12-4 and TRBJ2-1, with D unresolved. The CDR3 runs 13 residues. Trimming took off 5 bases at V and 5 bases at J, with 10 bases between the two ends. CDR3 in amino acids: CASSRAADNEQFF. CDR3 in DNA: TGTGCCAGCAGTCGCGCTGCGGACAATGAGCAGTTCTTC.

This clone has only one observation. The V gene is TRBV9, the J gene TRBJ1-6; D gene uncertain. Germline V gene data show CDR1 as SGDLS and CDR2 as YYNGEE. The CDR3 has 14 residues. V was pared by 3 bases and J by 13 bases, with 17 bases between. For the CDR3, the DNA is TGTGCCAGCAGCGGGACGTCAGAAGGAGGGCCCCTCCACTTT. Encoded protein: CASSGTSEGGPLHF.

This clone has a handful of counts. This rearrangement joins TRBV7-9 to TRBJ2-7; TRBD2 agrees at 12 bases. Trimming cost V 5 bases and J 1 base; bases outside gene matches: 3. CDR1 is SEHNR, CDR2 FQNEAQ, per germline (reference sequence). The CDR3 has 15 amino acids. CDR3 coding DNA: TGTGCCAGCAGCAACGGACTAGCGGGGTCCTACGAGCAGTACTTC. This encodes CASSNGLAGSYEQYF.

This clone showed up just a few times. The rearrangement links TRBV30 to TRBJ2-7; D is unresolved. Germline loops: CDR1 GTSNPN, CDR2 SVGIG (reference sequence). V was trimmed by 0 bases and J by 0 bases, leaving 9 bases between them. This CDR3 spans 14 amino acids. CDR3 DNA sequence: TGTGCCTGGAGTGTAGAACGGAGCTCCTACGAGCAGTACTTC. Translated, it gives CAWSVERSSYEQYF.

V and J are TRBV6-6 and TRBJ2-3; 9 positions match TRBD2. With V trimmed by 5 bases and J by 2 bases, 20 bases remained unmatched. Germline CDR1 is MNHNY and CDR2 is SVGAGI (reference sequence). There are 20 residues in the CDR3. The CDR3 region has the DNA TGTGCCAGCAGTCGTAGGGGTGGGGCTAGCGGGGACGTCAACACAGATACGCAGTATTTT. Protein: CASSRRGGASGDVNTDTQYF.